This T cell receptor (beta chain) is from a study of blood T cell repertoires in COVID-19. Looking at the study overall: Donors in the United States, Italy and Spain gave samples during acute or convalescent COVID-19.

Produced via immunoSEQ multiplex PCR; TCRdb's table is partial and in-frame only. Of around 250,000 clones in the sample, 82% were seen once. The germline V gene encodes CDR1 MDHEN and CDR2 SYDVKM. The ends lost 5 bases at V and 10 bases at J; junction bases unmatched: 10. This CDR3 comprises 15 residues. The TCR comes from a woman younger than 35 with acute or convalescent COVID-19. The sequenced sample was peripheral blood. V and J are TRBV28 and TRBJ1-6; 8 nucleotides line up with TRBD1. CDR3 protein: CASSQPTGVRSPLHF. The CDR3 nucleotides read TGTGCCAGCAGTCAACCGACAGGGGTCAGATCACCCCTCCACTTT.